A selection of T cell receptor beta chains follows, all from one sample in a study of neoadjuvant anti-PD-1 for oral cavity cancer. Sequencing used immunoSEQ multiplex PCR; TCRdb keeps in-frame clones, though not all of them. The table has approximately 74,000 clones, 84% seen once. The sequencing here drew on PBMCs, taken before nivolumab (anti-PD-1) treatment. These TCRs come from a person aged 35-79 years with oral cavity squamous cell carcinoma. CDR3s include the opening cysteine and the closing phenylalanine or tryptophan. The D gene is left open where the match is weak. Rows give clone size only sometimes, using once, few, many, or a class for an expanded clone.

V,J,D,size,CDR3,DNA
TRBV4-1,TRBJ2-2,-,-,CASSQGSLRELFF,TGCGCCAGCAGCCAAGGCAGCTTGAGGGAGCTGTTTTTT
TRBV5-1,TRBJ2-5,-,-,CASSFVETQYF,TGCGCCAGCAGCTTCGTAGAGACCCAGTACTTC
TRBV7-2,TRBJ2-5,TRBD2,-,CASSLLGGAGVETQYF,TGTGCCAGCAGCCTGCTGGGGGGAGCGGGAGTAGAGACCCAGTACTTC
TRBV5-4,TRBJ2-3,-,-,CASSLALTSTDTQYF,TGTGCCAGCAGCTTGGCACTTACTAGCACAGATACGCAGTATTTT
TRBV30,TRBJ2-7,-,-,CAWSEDRYEQYF,TGTGCCTGGAGTGAGGACCGTTACGAGCAGTACTTC
TRBV5-1,TRBJ1-1,-,-,CASSLEAFF,TGCGCCAGCAGCTTAGAAGCTTTCTTT
TRBV27,TRBJ1-5,-,-,CASTPRGVSNQPQHF,TGTGCCAGCACCCCTCGGGGGGTGAGCAATCAGCCCCAGCATTTT
TRBV6-1,TRBJ1-5,TRBD1,few,CATCLGQEINQPQHF,TGTGCCACTTGTCTTGGACAGGAGATCAATCAGCCCCAGCATTTT
TRBV19,TRBJ2-3,-,-,CASSKLHRGTDTQYF,TGTGCCAGTAGTAAGCTCCACCGGGGGACAGATACGCAGTATTTT
TRBV7-8,TRBJ2-1,TRBD2,-,CASSDSGLAGGNEQFF,TGTGCCAGCAGCGATTCAGGACTAGCGGGGGGCAATGAGCAGTTCTTC
TRBV7-8,TRBJ1-5,-,once,CASSLAYDSYNQPQHF,TGTGCCAGCAGCTTAGCTTACGACAGCTACAATCAGCCCCAGCATTTT
TRBV6-5,TRBJ2-3,TRBD2,-,CASSPPGLISTQYF,TGTGCCAGCAGTCCTCCGGGACTAATTAGTACGCAGTATTTT
TRBV6-5,TRBJ2-1,-,-,CASSPQGSYNEQFF,TGTGCCAGCAGTCCCCAGGGTTCCTACAATGAGCAGTTCTTC
TRBV29-1,TRBJ2-1,-,-,CSVEQVYNEQFF,TGCAGCGTTGAGCAGGTCTACAATGAGCAGTTCTTC
TRBV19,TRBJ2-7,-,-,CASSSRDTISGEQYF,TGTGCCAGTAGTAGTCGGGACACCATTTCGGGGGAGCAGTACTTC
TRBV19,TRBJ1-5,-,-,CATAGQGGGNQPQHF,TGTGCCACCGCCGGGCAGGGTGGTGGCAATCAGCCCCAGCATTTT
TRBV6-5,TRBJ1-5,-,once,CASSAGGPSQPQHF,TGTGCCAGCAGCGCGGGGGGGCCCTCTCAGCCCCAGCATTTT
TRBV5-1,TRBJ2-7,-,-,CASSLDPGRAYEQYF,TGCGCCAGCAGCTTGGATCCCGGCAGGGCCTACGAGCAGTACTTC
TRBV9,TRBJ2-1,-,-,CASSVKAEPNEQFF,TGTGCCAGCAGCGTAAAGGCGGAACCGAATGAGCAGTTCTTC
TRBV30,TRBJ1-2,-,-,CAWSVRGGYGYTF,TGTGCCTGGAGTGTACGAGGGGGCTATGGCTACACCTTC
TRBV10-3,TRBJ2-7,TRBD1,-,CAMGTGLNEQYF,TGTGCCATGGGGACAGGTCTGAACGAGCAGTACTTC
TRBV5-1,TRBJ1-1,TRBD1,-,CASSLRTGNTEAFF,TGCGCCAGCAGCTTGAGGACAGGGAACACTGAAGCTTTCTTT
TRBV2,TRBJ1-4,-,-,CASSDYLKEKLFF,TGTGCCAGCAGTGACTATTTAAAGGAAAAACTGTTTTTT
TRBV2,TRBJ1-5,-,-,CASSVLGGGNQPQHF,TGTGCCAGCAGTGTACTGGGGGGAGGGAATCAGCCCCAGCATTTT
TRBV4-1,TRBJ1-1,-,-,CASSRGWDTEAFF,TGCGCCAGCAGCCGAGGTTGGGACACTGAAGCTTTCTTT
TRBV10-3,TRBJ2-5,-,-,CAISEGERETQYF,TGTGCCATCAGTGAGGGTGAACGAGAGACCCAGTACTTC
TRBV28,TRBJ2-7,TRBD1,-,CASSSGTASLNYEQYF,TGTGCCAGCAGTTCTGGGACAGCCAGCCTCAACTACGAGCAGTACTTC
TRBV2,TRBJ1-1,-,-,CASSEWIEAFF,TGTGCCAGCAGTGAATGGATTGAAGCTTTCTTT
TRBV11-2,TRBJ2-7,-,-,CASSPTDGNYEQYF,TGTGCCAGCAGTCCGACGGACGGTAACTACGAGCAGTACTTC
TRBV7-6,TRBJ2-1,TRBD2,-,CASSLVKAGTRNEQFF,TGTGCCAGCAGCTTAGTGAAGGCCGGGACTAGAAATGAGCAGTTCTTC